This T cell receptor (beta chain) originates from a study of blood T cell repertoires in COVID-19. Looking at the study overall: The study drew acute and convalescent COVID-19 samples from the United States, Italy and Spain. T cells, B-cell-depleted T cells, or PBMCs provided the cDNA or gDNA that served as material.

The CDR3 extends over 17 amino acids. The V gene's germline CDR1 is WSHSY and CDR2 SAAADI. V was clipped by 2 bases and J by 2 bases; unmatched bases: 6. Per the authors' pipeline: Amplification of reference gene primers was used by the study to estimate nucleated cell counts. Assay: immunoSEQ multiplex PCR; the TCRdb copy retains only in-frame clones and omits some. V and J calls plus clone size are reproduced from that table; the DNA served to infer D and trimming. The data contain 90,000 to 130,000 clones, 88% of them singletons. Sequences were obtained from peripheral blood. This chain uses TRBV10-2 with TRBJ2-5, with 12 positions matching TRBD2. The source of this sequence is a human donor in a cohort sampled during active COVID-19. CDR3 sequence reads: CASSEKTSGGAQETQYF. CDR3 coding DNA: TGCGCCAGCAGTGAGAAGACTAGCGGGGGCGCTCAAGAGACCCAGTACTTC.